This T cell receptor beta chain was found in a study of cytomegalovirus exposure and HLA in healthy donors. Study observations and caveats: The majority of TCR sequences were rare, yet some public TCRs appeared in many donors.

CDR3 size: 15 residues. V lost 4 bases and J lost 7; bases outside the gene matches: 12. Germline V gene lookup returns CDR1 MNHEY and CDR2 SMNVEV (reference sequence). With 60 Vbeta and 13 Jbeta primers, the PCR was carried out. Here immunoSEQ multiplex PCR was the method, and the copy in TCRdb shows in-frame clones only, minus some. The table lists 150,000 to 200,000 clones, around 80% of them singletons. With regard to this clone: The antigen is undetermined.

The sequencing sample was made of PBMCs. The source of this sequence is a woman aged 40 to 49 in good health and CMV-seronegative. This rearrangement joins TRBV27 to TRBJ2-7; 8 nucleotides match TRBD2. CDR3 residues: CASSSLGSGMYEQYF. CDR3 in DNA: TGTGCCAGCAGTTCACTCGGTAGCGGGATGTATGAGCAGTACTTC.